The entry that follows covers one TCR beta chain sequence. This entry comes from a study of blood T cell repertoires in COVID-19. This table comes from immunoSEQ multiplex PCR, and its TCRdb copy is limited to in-frame clones, with some not included. The repertoire holds about 270,000 clones, with around 81% as singletons. The sample taken for sequencing was peripheral blood. The TCR was taken from a woman aged 60-70 years with active or convalescent COVID-19.

CDR3 in amino acids: CASSLETGGANEQYF. CDR3 nucleotide sequence: TGTGCCAGCAGCTTGGAGACAGGGGGCGCAAACGAGCAGTACTTC. This chain links TRBV5-4 with TRBJ2-7; 10 bases match TRBD1. V shed 0 bases and J 5 bases; nucleotides not matched to a gene: 5. The germline V gene has CDR1 SGHNT and CDR2 YYREEE (reference sequence). This CDR3 has 15 amino acids. The full variable domain, rest sourced from reference TRBV5-4 and TRBJ2-7, is ETGVTQSPTHLIKTRGQQVTLRCSSQSGHNTVSWYQQALGQGPQFIFQYYREEENGRGNFPPRFSGLQFPNYSSELNVNALELDDSALYLCASSLETGGANEQYFGPGTRLTVT.